The T cell receptor beta chain described here comes from a study of T cells in Graves' hyperthyroidism and ophthalmopathy. A patient was excluded if there was uncontrolled infection, other autoimmune disease, pregnancy or lactation. Together with thyroid ultrasound, orbital computed tomography, serum thyroxine and TRAb, clinical symptoms were used for diagnoses. The ends lost 4 bases at V and 10 bases at J; junction bases unmatched: 11. This CDR3 region has 15 residues. Per germline, CDR1 LGHNA and CDR2 YNFKEQ. TCR beta CDR3 region amplification was performed from RNA transcripts. Researchers ran a first-round RT-PCR on the TCR CDR3 using the HTBI primer set. TCRdb re-called the multiplex PCR reads with MiXCR, one entry per CDR3 protein. The sample contains 540,000 or so distinct CDR3 sequences, around 14% of which appear only once. This clonotype was observed a few times.

The clonotype originates from a woman between 25 and 40 years old with Graves' hyperthyroidism. The chain uses TRBV4-2 and TRBJ2-1, with TRBD2 matching over 9 bases. Sequenced input: blood. The CDR3 here is CASSRSGTSSAEQFF. The DNA of the CDR3 is TGTGCCAGCAGCCGATCCGGGACTAGCAGTGCAGAGCAGTTCTTC.